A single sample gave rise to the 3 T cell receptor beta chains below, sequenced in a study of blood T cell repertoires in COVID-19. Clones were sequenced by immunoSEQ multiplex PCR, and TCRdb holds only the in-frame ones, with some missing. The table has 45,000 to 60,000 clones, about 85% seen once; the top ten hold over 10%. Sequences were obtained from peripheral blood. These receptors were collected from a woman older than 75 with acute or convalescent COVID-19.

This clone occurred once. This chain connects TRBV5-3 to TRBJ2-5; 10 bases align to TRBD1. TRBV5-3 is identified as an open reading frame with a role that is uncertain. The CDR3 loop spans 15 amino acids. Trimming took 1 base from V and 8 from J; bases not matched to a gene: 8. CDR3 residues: CARSLMKRDRGTQYF. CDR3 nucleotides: TGTGCCAGAAGCTTGATGAAGCGGGACAGGGGTACCCAGTACTTC.

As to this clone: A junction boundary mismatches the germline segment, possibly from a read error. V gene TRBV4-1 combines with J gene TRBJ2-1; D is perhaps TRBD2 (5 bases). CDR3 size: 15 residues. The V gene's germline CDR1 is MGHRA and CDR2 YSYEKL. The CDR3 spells CASSQGGLSYNEQFF. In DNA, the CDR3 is TGCGCCAGCAGTCAAGGAGGACTGTCCTACAATGAGCAGTTCTTC.

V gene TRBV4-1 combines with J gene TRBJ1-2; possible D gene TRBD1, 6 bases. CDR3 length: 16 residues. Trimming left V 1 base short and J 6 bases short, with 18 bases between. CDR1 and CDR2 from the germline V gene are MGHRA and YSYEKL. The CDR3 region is CASSQALRGALHGYTF. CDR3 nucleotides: TGCGCCAGCAGCCAAGCCTTACGGGGGGCCCTTCATGGCTACACCTTC.